This is a list of T cell receptor beta chains from one sample in a study of memory CD8 T cells in hepatitis C reinfection. Profiling relied on immunoSEQ multiplex PCR, and the TCRdb table lists in-frame clones only, not all of them. The sample comprises approximately 49,000 clones, roughly nine tenths of which are singletons, and approximately 0.67% rests with the top ten. Material: naive CD8+ T cells sorted from blood. The receptors here all came from a man aged 18 to 29 with hepatitis C virus infection. Both conserved end residues are part of each CDR3. Each record gives: V gene, CDR3 protein.

TRBV19	CASGTLGTDTQYF
TRBV2	CASSEARQGLGEKLFF
TRBV4-1	CASGDRDIGAYNEQFF
TRBV19	CASSVKTGDGGYTF
TRBV9	CASSVTGLRSGYTF
TRBV6-6	CASSPGYNQPQHF
TRBV19	CASSIDLGDYSNQPQHF
TRBV28	CASKTGEKLFF
TRBV19	CASSWGAGGPAETQYF
TRBV7-9	CASSFFVGGNTGELFF
TRBV28	CASSTIQGVAEAFF
TRBV7-2	CASSSPWERGPDTQYF
TRBV6-5	CASSYSTAKTPLGEFF
TRBV4-2	CASSQETSGASYEQYF
TRBV11-2	CASSLTVDTQYF
TRBV6-6	CASSNSRDEQYF
TRBV19	CATQGGLGEAFF
TRBV10-3	CAISESIAGVTDTQYF
TRBV5-1	CASSPALETGMETQYF
TRBV6-5	CASSYSGGAPSTEAFF
TRBV5-6	CASSFITGKRSNQPQHF
TRBV4-3	CASSRSGASGGNEQFF
TRBV2	CASSESSAGVYEQYF
TRBV7-9	CASSQMDRGLSQETQYF
TRBV7-9	CASSYGEDTQYF
TRBV27	CASSFQGGFYEQYF
TRBV5-1	CASSLAAGSNEQFF
TRBV19	CASSRASDYNEQFF
TRBV2	CASSPTGGGTDTQYF
TRBV7-9	CASSLAGGGPLNEQFF
TRBV4-1	CASSPGVEGSYGYTF
TRBV19	CASSIYAGTGTNIQYF
TRBV28	CASSLLTGSQNIQYF
TRBV15	CATSRDRYRGSYEQYF
TRBV2	CASKGPGGPHEQYF
TRBV7-9	CASSLGGDYGYTF
TRBV28	CASSNPGLPLGQFF
TRBV6-4	CASSDSAGFGELFF
TRBV2	CATQTGSYEQYF
TRBV19	CASSISSGRGALHTEAFF
TRBV19	CASRLTDYSNQPQHF
TRBV4-1	CASSQGPGVPLPEAFF
TRBV4-3	CASSPGGGAPYNEQFF